This TCR beta chain was documented in a study of long-term antiretroviral therapy in people with HIV. At survey level, the immunoSEQ assay was run in its v3.0 version. Data came from immunoSEQ multiplex PCR; TCRdb stores just in-frame clones and leaves some out. The sample consists of under 8,500 clones, approximately 70% of them appearing once. CDR3 length: 15 residues. Trimming cost V 4 bases and J 5 bases, with 18 bases left between them. CDR1 is MNHEY and CDR2 is SVGAGI in the germline V gene. The receptor's source is a man in his forties with HIV. V is TRBV6-5 and J is TRBJ2-7; D gene ambiguous. The sequenced sample was unsorted PBMCs, obtained 0.2 years after starting antiretroviral therapy. The CDR3 bases are TGTGCCAGCAGTTCCGGGTCCACAACATGGGACGAGCAGTACTTC. Translation: CASSSGSTTWDEQYF.